The clone carrying this T cell receptor (beta chain) counts as medium-sized. Its antigen is not identified. Germline V gives CDR1 MNHNS, CDR2 SASEGT. This CDR3 is built from 14 residues. V lost 2 bases and J 4 bases, leaving 11 bases between the germline ends. TCRdb used MiXCR to call clones anew from the PCR reads. The sample has roughly 15,000 clones; approximately 25% are singletons. This sample was included in a study of metastatic and nonmetastatic thyroid tumors. Study findings and constraints: In both blood and tumor samples, TCR beta diversity was reported significantly higher for malignant than benign nodules.

Among the patients, none had received any treatment before thyroid surgery. V and J are TRBV6-1 and TRBJ1-2; the D is unclear. This clonotype originated in a female donor with papillary thyroid cancer or a benign thyroid nodule (not recorded which). Some clones in this sample may be carry-over from other donors' samples. Material for sequencing was tumor tissue. CDR3 protein: CASSELGSTYGYTF. The CDR3 DNA sequence: TGTGCCAGCAGTGAACTAGGTTCTACCTATGGCTACACCTTC.